This T cell receptor (beta chain) derives from a study of Tregs in tolerant kidney transplant recipients. Profiled with immunoSEQ multiplex PCR; TCRdb holds only in-frame clones, not every one. The top ten clones hold 0.46% of a sample with 85,000 to 100,000 clones, approximately 93% of them seen once. This specimen consisted of CD4+ T cells from blood, obtained before the transplant. This receptor was identified in a human donor who received a combined kidney and bone marrow transplant.

The CDR3 DNA follows: TGCGCCAGCAGCTTGGTCAGGTTCACAGATACGCAGTATTTT. Amino acid sequence: CASSLVRFTDTQYF. The V gene is TRBV5-1, the J gene TRBJ2-3; no definite D call. Looked up from germline, CDR1 is SGHRS and CDR2 is YFSETQ. Trimming removed 0 bases from V and 2 bases from J, with 7 bases in between. This CDR3 has 14 residues.